This entry describes one TCR beta chain. Its antigen is still unknown. V lost 8 bases, J lost 3 bases, and 19 bases lay in between. The V gene's germline CDR1 is MNHEY and CDR2 SVGAGI. This CDR3 region has 15 residues. The data stem from a study of cytotoxic CD8 clonotypes in ibrutinib-treated CLL. In the study overall: Partial response was seen in around 24 patients and complete response in 2; after median about six years, about 14 stayed remitted, approximately twelve progressed.

The assay was immunoSEQ multiplex PCR, and TCRdb's table has in-frame clones only and misses some. This repertoire shows about 97,000 clones, approximately 78% found once; its top ten account for around 30%. Study findings and constraints: Baseline-level clonality went beyond age-matched healthy donors and moved in step with circulating CD8+ T-cell counts.

V and J are TRBV6-5 and TRBJ1-2; D uncertain. This receptor was taken from a human donor with chronic lymphocytic leukemia. This material consisted of PBMCs, taken after 12 months of ibrutinib treatment. The chain's CDR3 is CASGSSAPADYGYTF. In DNA form, the CDR3 reads TGTGCCAGCGGATCCTCCGCTCCCGCCGACTATGGCTACACCTTC.